Following are 4 T cell receptor beta chains from one sample sequenced in a study of shared clonotypes between healthy human individuals. Method: immunoSEQ multiplex PCR; TCRdb's copy keeps in-frame clones and lacks some. The sample holds some 680,000 clones, about three quarters seen once. Sequencing was performed on memory CD4+ T cells sorted from blood. Subset defined: CD45RA-negative fraction. These receptor sequences come from a woman in her 30s in good health.

This clone came up a few times. The chain's CDR3 is CASSSQGAAGEKLFF. CDR3 sequence (DNA): TGTGCCAGCAGCTCGCAGGGGGCGGCCGGGGAAAAACTGTTTTTT. The genes are TRBV7-9 and TRBJ1-4; 8 nucleotides agree with TRBD1. The CDR3 has 15 amino acids. Germline lookup yields CDR1 SEHNR and CDR2 FQNEAQ (reference sequence). V dropped 4 bases and J dropped 8; count of bases not matched to a gene: 9.

The rearrangement links TRBV20-1 to TRBJ1-1; D gene unclear. The V end was cut by 3 bases, the J end by 11 bases, with 10 bases between. The CDR3 length is 10 residues. CDR1 is DFQATT, CDR2 SNEGSKA, per germline (reference sequence). The CDR3 loop reads CSASGINAFF. In nucleotides, the CDR3 is TGCAGTGCTAGTGGGATAAACGCTTTCTTT.

The V and J genes are TRBV29-1 and TRBJ2-5, with D possibly matching TRBD2 (5 bases). Germline CDR1 reads SQVTM; CDR2 reads ANQGSEA. The CDR3 loop spans 13 amino acids. V was clipped by 7 bases and J by 5 bases, with 17 bases between them. CDR3 coding DNA: TGCAGCGCTCCCGGTCCAACGGGGGAGACCCAGTACTTC. It encodes CSAPGPTGETQYF.

The J gene is TRBJ1-5, the V gene TRBV6-1; 7 nucleotides line up with TRBD1. J gave up 2 bases and V 8 bases, and 6 bases lay outside the gene matches. CDR3 size: 14 residues. Germline assignment: CDR1 MNHNS and CDR2 SASEGT. DNA for the CDR3: TGTGCCAGCGGACAGGCACTTGGCAATCAGCCCCAGCATTTT. Its translation is CASGQALGNQPQHF.